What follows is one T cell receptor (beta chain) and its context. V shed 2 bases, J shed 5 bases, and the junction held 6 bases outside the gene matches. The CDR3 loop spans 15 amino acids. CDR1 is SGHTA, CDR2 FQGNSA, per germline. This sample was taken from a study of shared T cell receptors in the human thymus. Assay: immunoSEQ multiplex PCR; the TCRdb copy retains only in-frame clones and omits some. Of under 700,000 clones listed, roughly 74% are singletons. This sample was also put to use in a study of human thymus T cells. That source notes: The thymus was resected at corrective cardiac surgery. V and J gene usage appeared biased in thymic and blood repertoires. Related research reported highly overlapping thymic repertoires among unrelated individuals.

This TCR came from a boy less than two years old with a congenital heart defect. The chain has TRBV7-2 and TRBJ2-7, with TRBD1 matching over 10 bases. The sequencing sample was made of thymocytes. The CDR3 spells CASSLRGTGVNEQYF. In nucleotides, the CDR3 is TGTGCCAGCAGCTTAAGAGGGACAGGGGTAAACGAGCAGTACTTC.